Listed below are T cell receptor beta chains from one sample, sequenced in a study of blood T cell repertoires in COVID-19. Libraries were prepared by immunoSEQ multiplex PCR; TCRdb keeps only in-frame clonotypes and omits some of them. The data show roughly 72,000 clones, about nine tenths seen once. Source material: peripheral blood. The source of these receptors is a human donor in a cohort sampled during active COVID-19. Each CDR3 is given with its conserved first and last residue. A D gene is named only where the DNA matches it firmly. Some rows mark clone size as missing; the rest say once, few, many or name a class of expanded clone.

TRBV27	TRBJ2-7	.	TRBD2	TGTGCCAGCAGCAGATCTAGCGGCCTCTCCTACGAGCAGTACTTC	CASSRSSGLSYEQYF
TRBV5-4	TRBJ2-1	.	.	TGTGCCAGCAGTACTAACACCGCCCCCACGGGTGAGCAGTTCTTC	CASSTNTAPTGEQFF
TRBV25-1	TRBJ2-3	once	.	TGTGCCAGCAGTCGGCCAGGGGGGACAGATACGCAGTATTTT	CASSRPGGTDTQYF
TRBV5-1	TRBJ1-5	.	TRBD1	TGCGCCAGCAGCTTGGGGACAGGTCCTGGTCAGCCCCAGCATTTT	CASSLGTGPGQPQHF
TRBV27	TRBJ2-2	.	.	TGTGCCAGCAGTCTAACAACTCGGGTTAGCGGCGGGGAGCTGTTTTTT	CASSLTTRVSGGELFF
TRBV5-8	TRBJ2-3	.	TRBD1	TGTGCCAGCAGCTTGGGGGGGACAGCCTTAGATACGCAGTATTTT	CASSLGGTALDTQYF
TRBV24-1	TRBJ2-1	.	TRBD1	TGTGCCACCAGTGGGACAGGTTCCTACAATGAGCAGTTCTTC	CATSGTGSYNEQFF
TRBV2	TRBJ2-5	.	TRBD2	TGTGCCAGCCTAGCGGGAGGGAGCAAGGAGACCCAGTACTTC	CASLAGGSKETQYF
TRBV28	TRBJ2-7	.	TRBD2	TGTGCCAGTGGGACTAGCGGATCTTACTACGAGCAGTACTTC	CASGTSGSYYEQYF
TRBV29-1	TRBJ2-7	.	.	TGCAGCGTTTACTTTTCCTACGAGCAGTACTTC	CSVYFSYEQYF
TRBV7-6	TRBJ2-1	.	TRBD2	TGTGCCAGCAGCCCTCGGACTAGCGGGAGGGCCAATGAGCAGTTCTTC	CASSPRTSGRANEQFF
TRBV11-3	TRBJ1-6	.	TRBD1	TGTGCCAGCAGCTTAGGGACAGGCTATAATTCACCCCTCCACTTT	CASSLGTGYNSPLHF
TRBV20-1	TRBJ2-7	.	.	TGCAGTGCTAGTAGTGCGGGCCTCTCCTACGAGCAGTACTTC	CSASSAGLSYEQYF
TRBV7-9	TRBJ2-7	.	TRBD2	TGTGCCAGCAGCCCCTATAGCGGGGGTAGCTCCTACGAGCAGTACTTC	CASSPYSGGSSYEQYF
TRBV6-5	TRBJ2-2	.	.	TGTGCCAGCATTCCGGGGACAATAAACACCGGGGAGCTGTTTTTT	CASIPGTINTGELFF
TRBV11-3	TRBJ2-3	.	.	TGTGCCAGCAGCTTAGATCGTGGGGCCACAGATACGCAGTATTTT	CASSLDRGATDTQYF
TRBV11-3	TRBJ2-3	few	TRBD2	TGTGCCAGCAGCTCTCAGCGGGAGGATACGCAGTATTTT	CASSSQREDTQYF
TRBV24-1	TRBJ2-1	.	TRBD1	TGTGCCACCAGTGATCCAGCGCCGGGACAGGGTGGGAATGAGCAGTTCTTC	CATSDPAPGQGGNEQFF